This T cell receptor (beta chain) appears in the sequencing data of a study of T cells in women clearing cervical HPV infection. Background on the study: Women with histologically confirmed HPV16-related CIN3 or worse, 2 with invasive cancer, served as cases. General observations from the study: TRBV6-7 relative abundance averaged 0.11% in cases and under 0.2% in controls.

Trimming left V 3 bases short and J 0 bases short, with 11 bases between. Looked up from germline, CDR1 is GTSNPN and CDR2 is SVGIG (reference sequence). CDR3 length equals 14 residues. A remark on this clone: The antigen remains unidentified. The observed sequence ends 3 residues before the CDR3 terminus, with the missing tail filled in from the germline J gene.

TCR beta CDR3 amplified by multiplex PCR from approximately 1,200 ng genomic DNA. TCRdb keeps only in-frame clones here, not all; method: immunoSEQ multiplex PCR. This sample carries 21,000 or so clones, with roughly 24% going to the ten biggest clones. The clonotype comes from a woman between 18 and 70 years old with a cervical HPV16 infection that either progressed to CIN3+ or cleared (not recorded which). The sample comprised blood buffy coat. The chain is built from TRBV30 and TRBJ1-1; maybe TRBD1 (5 bases). CDR3 amino acids: CAWRRTYMNTEAFF. The covered CDR3 bases are TGTGCCTGGAGACGGACATATATGAACACTGAA.